This T cell receptor (beta chain) was identified during a study of blood T cell repertoires in COVID-19. Looking at the study overall: Spain, Italy and the United States supplied samples that represented acute and convalescent COVID-19. PBMCs, B-cell-depleted T cells, or T cells provided the cDNA or gDNA that made up the material.

Germline V gene data show CDR1 as SGHDT and CDR2 as YYEEEE. V lost 1 base, J lost 2 bases, and 13 bases lay in between. The CDR3 is made up of 16 amino acids. Authors' methods: Estimation of nucleated cell counts relied on the amplification of reference gene primers. The assay was immunoSEQ multiplex PCR, and TCRdb's table has in-frame clones only and misses some. That table gives V, J and clone size, and the DNA gave D and trimming. This table has just under 350,000 clones, around nine tenths appearing once. Sequences were obtained from peripheral blood. This clonotype was obtained from a young woman who had recovered from COVID-19. This rearrangement joins TRBV5-6 to TRBJ1-3; no reliable D call. Here the CDR3 reads CASSLFSTEPGNTIYF. DNA for the CDR3: TGTGCCAGCAGCTTGTTTTCAACGGAGCCTGGAAACACCATATATTTT.